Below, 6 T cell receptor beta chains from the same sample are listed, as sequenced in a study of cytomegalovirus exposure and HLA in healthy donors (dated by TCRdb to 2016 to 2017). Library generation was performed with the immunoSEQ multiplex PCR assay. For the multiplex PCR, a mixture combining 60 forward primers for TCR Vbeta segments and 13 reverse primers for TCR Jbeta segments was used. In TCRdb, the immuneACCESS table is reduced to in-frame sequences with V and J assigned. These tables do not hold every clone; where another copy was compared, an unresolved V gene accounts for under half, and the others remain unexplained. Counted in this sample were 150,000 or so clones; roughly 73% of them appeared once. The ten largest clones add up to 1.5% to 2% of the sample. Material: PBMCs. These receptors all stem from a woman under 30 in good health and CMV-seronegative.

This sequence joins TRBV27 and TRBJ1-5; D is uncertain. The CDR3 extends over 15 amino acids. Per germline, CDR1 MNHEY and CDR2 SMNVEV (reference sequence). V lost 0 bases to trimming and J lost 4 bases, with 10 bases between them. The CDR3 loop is CASSLSRGGNQPQHF. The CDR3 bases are TGTGCCAGCAGTTTATCGCGGGGTGGGAATCAGCCCCAGCATTTT.

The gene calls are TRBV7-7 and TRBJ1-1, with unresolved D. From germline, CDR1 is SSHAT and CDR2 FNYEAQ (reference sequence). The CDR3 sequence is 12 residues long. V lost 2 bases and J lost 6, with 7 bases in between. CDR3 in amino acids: CASSLTESEAFF. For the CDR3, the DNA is TGTGCCAGCAGCTTAACTGAATCTGAAGCTTTCTTT.

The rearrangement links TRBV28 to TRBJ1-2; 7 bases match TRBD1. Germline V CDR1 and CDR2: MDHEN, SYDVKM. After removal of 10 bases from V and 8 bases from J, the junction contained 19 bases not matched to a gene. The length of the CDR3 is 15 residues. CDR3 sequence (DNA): TGTGCCACCCAGCACCCGACAGGGACTCATCGGGGCTACACCTTC. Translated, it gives CATQHPTGTHRGYTF.

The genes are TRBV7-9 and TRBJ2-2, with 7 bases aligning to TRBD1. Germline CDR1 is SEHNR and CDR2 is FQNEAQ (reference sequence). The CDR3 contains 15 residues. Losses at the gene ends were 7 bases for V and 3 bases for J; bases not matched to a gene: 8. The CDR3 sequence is CASIPGQGDTGELFF. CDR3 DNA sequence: TGTGCCAGCATTCCCGGGCAGGGGGACACCGGGGAGCTGTTTTTT. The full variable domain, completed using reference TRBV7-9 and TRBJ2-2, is DTGVSQNPRHKITKRGQNVTFRCDPISEHNRLYWYRQTLGQGPEFLTYFQNEAQLEKSRLLSDRFSAERPKGSFSTLEIQRTEQGDSAMYLCASIPGQGDTGELFFGEGSRLTVL.

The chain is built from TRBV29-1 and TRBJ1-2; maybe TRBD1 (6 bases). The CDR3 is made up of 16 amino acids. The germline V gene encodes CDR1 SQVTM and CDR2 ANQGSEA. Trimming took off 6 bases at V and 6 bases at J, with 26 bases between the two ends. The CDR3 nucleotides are TGCAGCGTCTTCATTCTGGGGACACTTCACTTTAATGGCTACACCTTC. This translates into CSVFILGTLHFNGYTF.

The CDR3 here is CASSQVGGLAGPPSPSSNEQFF. DNA for the CDR3: TGCGCCAGCAGCCAAGTGGGCGGACTAGCGGGGCCACCCTCCCCGTCGTCCAATGAGCAGTTCTTC. This chain joins TRBV4-1 and TRBJ2-1; TRBD2 matches 12 bases. After removal of 1 base from V and 6 bases from J, the junction contained 22 bases not matched to a gene. Looked up from germline, CDR1 is MGHRA and CDR2 is YSYEKL. The CDR3 contains 22 residues.